This entry lists 25 T cell receptor beta chains sequenced from one sample in a study of blood T cell repertoires in COVID-19. Sequencing used immunoSEQ multiplex PCR; TCRdb keeps in-frame clones, though not all of them. The sample holds over 200,000 clones, around 88% seen once. The source material was peripheral blood. Receptors originate from an elderly man with acute or convalescent COVID-19.

The chain employs TRBV2 and TRBJ2-7, with TRBD2 identical over 11 bases. Trimming took 6 bases from V and 6 from J; bases not matched to a gene: 22. The CDR3 sequence is 19 residues long. Germline V gene sequence: CDR1 SNHLY, CDR2 FYNNEI. The CDR3 loop is CASSHPVRLAGRDGAEQYF. The CDR3 region has the DNA TGTGCCAGCAGCCATCCCGTTAGACTAGCGGGGCGTGACGGGGCCGAGCAGTACTTC.

As DNA, the CDR3 is TGTGCCAGCAGCTTAAGCGGGGGGCAGGGCAATGAGCAGTTCTTC. This codes for CASSLSGGQGNEQFF. V gene TRBV11-3 combines with J gene TRBJ2-1; 9 bases map to TRBD2. J lost 6 bases, V lost 2 bases, and 5 bases had no gene match. This CDR3 spans 15 amino acids. Germline V gene lookup returns CDR1 SGHNT and CDR2 YENEEA.

This chain connects TRBV29-1 to TRBJ2-3; TRBD1 matches at 7 bases. Germline V gives CDR1 SQVTM, CDR2 ANQGSEA. The CDR3 contains 15 residues. Losses at the gene ends were 5 bases for V and 0 bases for J; bases not matched to a gene: 8. The CDR3 DNA is TGCAGCGTTCGCGGACAGGCCCACAGCACAGATACGCAGTATTTT. This gives the protein CSVRGQAHSTDTQYF.

The V call is TRBV10-3, the J call TRBJ2-6; TRBD2 agrees at 7 bases. V lost 3 bases, J lost 0 bases, and 14 bases stayed unmatched. The CDR3 runs to 20 residues. Germline V gene sequence: CDR1 ENHRY, CDR2 SYGVKD. CDR3 in DNA: TGTGCCATCAGTGACCCTACGGGGAGGGTGGGCCGCTCTGGGGCCAACGTCCTGACTTTC. This translates into CAISDPTGRVGRSGANVLTF.

The V call is TRBV2, the J call TRBJ2-2; D may be TRBD2 (7 bases). V was clipped by 7 bases and J by 3 bases, with 15 bases between them. The CDR3 runs 15 residues. The germline gives CDR1 SNHLY, CDR2 FYNNEI. The CDR3 DNA is TGTGCCAGCAAGGAGGAGGGGGGGTACACCGGGGAGCTGTTTTTT. It yields the protein CASKEEGGYTGELFF.

The chain carries TRBV18 and TRBJ1-4, with D maybe TRBD1 (6 bases). V gave up 3 bases and J gave up 8 bases, with 13 bases separating them. This CDR3 is 14 amino acids long. CDR1 is KGHSH and CDR2 is LQKENI in the germline V gene. CDR3 bases: TGTGCCAGCTCACCGGGGGACAACCGCGAAAAACTGTTTTTT. It translates to CASSPGDNREKLFF.

This chain joins TRBV5-4 and TRBJ2-3, with TRBD2 identical over 14 bases. The CDR3 is 13 residues long. V dropped 7 bases and J dropped 6; count of bases not matched to a gene: 1. CDR1 and CDR2 from the germline V gene are SGHNT and YYREEE (reference sequence). Here the CDR3 DNA reads TGTGCCAGCGGACTAGCGGGAGGCGATACGCAGTATTTT. Protein sequence: CASGLAGGDTQYF. The complete variable domain, with remaining parts taken from reference TRBV5-4 and TRBJ2-3, reads ETGVTQSPTHLIKTRGQQVTLRCSSQSGHNTVSWYQQALGQGPQFIFQYYREEENGRGNFPPRFSGLQFPNYSSELNVNALELDDSALYLCASGLAGGDTQYFGPGTRLTVL.

The J gene is TRBJ2-2, the V gene TRBV9; tentatively, D is TRBD2 (5 bases). Trimming left V 0 bases short and J 4 bases short, with 7 bases between. Per germline, CDR1 SGDLS and CDR2 YYNGEE. CDR3 length: 14 amino acids. This chain's CDR3 is CASSVEDFTGELFF. DNA for the CDR3: TGTGCCAGCAGCGTAGAGGACTTCACCGGGGAGCTGTTTTTT.

V and J are TRBV7-3 and TRBJ2-5; 9 bases are shared with TRBD2. The germline V gene encodes CDR1 SGHTA and CDR2 FQGTGA. This CDR3 comprises 14 residues. V was clipped by 5 bases and J by 5 bases; unmatched bases: 6. CDR3 protein: CASSTGLAGETQYF. The CDR3 DNA follows: TGTGCCAGCAGCACGGGACTAGCCGGGGAGACCCAGTACTTC.

This clone was recorded a few times. The V call is TRBV5-1, the J call TRBJ2-7, with D tentatively TRBD2 (6 bases). The CDR3 loop spans 13 amino acids. Germline loops: CDR1 SGHRS, CDR2 YFSETQ. Trimming left V 5 bases short and J 0 bases short, with 9 bases between. The CDR3 nucleotides read TGCGCCAGCAGGCGGGACCACTCCTACGAGCAGTACTTC. Amino acid sequence: CASRRDHSYEQYF.

The chain combines TRBV9 with TRBJ2-7, with TRBD2 matching 9 bases. CDR1 is SGDLS and CDR2 is YYNGEE in the germline V gene. Trimming took 4 bases from V and 7 from J; bases not matched to a gene: 15. The CDR3 spans 16 residues. CDR3 sequence reads: CASSSQGLAGLSEQYF. DNA for the CDR3: TGTGCCAGCAGCTCCCAAGGGCTAGCGGGACTGAGTGAGCAGTACTTC.

Here the CDR3 reads CASSFSPSYEQYF. The CDR3 DNA is TGTGCCAGCAGTTTCAGTCCATCCTACGAGCAGTACTTC. The chain links TRBV12-3 or TRBV12-4 to TRBJ2-7; no firm D call. With 3 bases removed from V and 1 base from J, the gap between germline ends came to 7 bases. This CDR3 is 13 amino acids long.

V is TRBV15 and J is TRBJ2-7, with TRBD2 matching 8 bases. CDR1 and CDR2 from the germline V gene are LNHNV and YYDKDF (reference sequence). The CDR3 loop spans 14 amino acids. V lost 5 bases to trimming and J lost 6 bases; unmatched junction nucleotides: 9. CDR3 residues: CATSQGLVVAEQYF. CDR3 DNA sequence: TGTGCCACCAGCCAGGGACTAGTTGTAGCCGAGCAGTACTTC.

The rearrangement uses TRBV28 and TRBJ2-3; 16 bases map to TRBD2. The V segment lost 9 bases and the J segment 4 bases; nucleotides outside the gene matches: 10. This CDR3 spans 17 amino acids. CDR1 and CDR2 from the germline V gene are MDHEN and SYDVKM. CDR3 sequence reads: CASAFGGLAGGSDTQYF. The CDR3 coding sequence is TGTGCCAGTGCGTTCGGGGGACTAGCGGGAGGGTCAGATACGCAGTATTTT.

This sequence joins TRBV28 and TRBJ1-5; D is unclear. Trimming shortened V by 8 bases and J by 4 bases, and 18 bases separated the two germline ends. The CDR3 covers 15 residues. The V gene's germline CDR1 is MDHEN and CDR2 SYDVKM. This CDR3 reads CASAAWGEDNQPQHF. In DNA, the CDR3 is TGTGCCAGCGCTGCCTGGGGAGAGGATAATCAGCCCCAGCATTTT.

The gene calls are TRBV11-2 and TRBJ2-7; 7 positions agree with TRBD1. This CDR3 spans 15 amino acids. CDR1 and CDR2 from the germline V gene are SGHAT and FQNNGV. V trimming: 5 bases; J trimming: 3 bases; junction bases outside the gene matches: 10. CDR3 amino acids: CASSLYGQDNYEQYF. The DNA of the CDR3 is TGTGCCAGCAGCCTATACGGACAGGACAACTACGAGCAGTACTTC. Supplemented by reference TRBV11-2 and TRBJ2-7, the full variable domain reads EAGVAQSPRYKIIEKRQSVAFWCNPISGHATLYWYQQILGQGPKLLIQFQNNGVVDDSQLPKDRFSAERLKGVDSTLKIQPAKLEDSAVYLCASSLYGQDNYEQYFGPGTRLTVT.

The V and J genes are TRBV4-1 and TRBJ2-3; 11 bases match TRBD2. This CDR3 spans 16 amino acids. The germline gives CDR1 MGHRA, CDR2 YSYEKL. V lost 4 bases, J lost 1 base, and 4 bases stayed unmatched. This chain's CDR3 is CASSPLAGGRTDTQYF. CDR3 DNA: TGCGCCAGCAGCCCTCTAGCGGGAGGCCGCACAGATACGCAGTATTTT.

This rearrangement joins TRBV2 to TRBJ1-5, with D possibly being TRBD1 (6 bases). This CDR3 contains 12 residues. V shed 6 bases and J shed 7 bases, with 10 bases lying between them. Germline CDR1 is SNHLY and CDR2 is FYNNEI. CDR3 residues: CASRGTLQPQHF. The CDR3 nucleotides are TGTGCCAGCAGAGGGACATTACAGCCCCAGCATTTT.

The chain employs TRBV3-1 (or the pseudogene TRBV3-2) and TRBJ2-1; 12 nucleotides align to TRBD2. The CDR3 has 16 residues. Germline CDR1 and CDR2: LGHDT and YNNKEL (reference sequence). J lost 9 bases, V lost 5 bases, and 11 bases had no gene match. As DNA, the CDR3 is TGTGCCAGCAGCAAGGCGGTGGGACTAGCGGGTGGTGAGCAGTTCTTC. Protein product: CASSKAVGLAGGEQFF.

This clone was picked up one time. Other DNA sequences in this sample translate to the same CDR3. V gene TRBV11-2 combines with J gene TRBJ2-7; D unclear. Trimming removed 3 bases at V and 4 bases at J, with 7 bases between. Germline CDR1 and CDR2: SGHAT and FQNNGV. The CDR3 sequence is 12 residues long. The CDR3 is CASSLGSYEQYF. The CDR3, as DNA: TGTGCCAGCAGCTTGGGCTCGTACGAGCAGTACTTC. The whole variable domain, filled in from reference TRBV11-2 and TRBJ2-7, reads EAGVAQSPRYKIIEKRQSVAFWCNPISGHATLYWYQQILGQGPKLLIQFQNNGVVDDSQLPKDRFSAERLKGVDSTLKIQPAKLEDSAVYLCASSLGSYEQYFGPGTRLTVT.

This sequence joins TRBV3-1 (or the pseudogene TRBV3-2) and TRBJ2-1; TRBD1 matches at 8 bases. CDR1 and CDR2 (germline): LGHDT, YNNKEL (reference sequence). V lost 2 bases, J lost 8 bases, and 8 bases stayed unmatched. CDR3 length: 15 residues. As DNA, the CDR3 is TGTGCCAGCAGCCAACGGCAAGGACAGGGCCATGAGCAGTTCTTC. Translation: CASSQRQGQGHEQFF.

This clone has more than one count but fewer than ten. This chain connects TRBV3-1 (or the pseudogene TRBV3-2) to TRBJ2-1, with 7 nucleotides matching TRBD2. The trim removed 1 base at V and 6 bases at J, leaving 3 bases unmatched. Germline V CDR1 and CDR2: LGHDT, YNNKEL (reference sequence). This CDR3 is built from 14 residues. Here the CDR3 DNA reads TGTGCCAGCAGCCAAGTGGGAGGGGTCAATGAGCAGTTCTTC. This gives the protein CASSQVGGVNEQFF.

V gene TRBV19 combines with J gene TRBJ2-7; 9 bases agree with TRBD1. There are 15 residues in the CDR3. The germline CDR1 and CDR2 sequences are LNHDA and SQIVND (reference sequence). Trimming at V came to 5 bases and at J to 2 bases, leaving 7 bases not matched to a gene. This CDR3 reads CASSPRDRDTYEQYF. In DNA form, the CDR3 reads TGTGCCAGTAGTCCTCGGGACAGGGATACCTACGAGCAGTACTTC.

The chain employs TRBV28 and TRBJ2-7; 9 bases agree with TRBD2. The CDR3 is 15 amino acids. Per germline, CDR1 MDHEN and CDR2 SYDVKM. With V trimmed by 7 bases and J by 0 bases, 7 bases remained unmatched. Here the CDR3 reads CASNPPAGGSYEQYF. DNA of the CDR3: TGTGCCAGCAACCCCCCAGCGGGAGGCTCCTACGAGCAGTACTTC.

This clone was detected only a few times. The chain couples TRBV27 to TRBJ2-2, with 9 bases that match TRBD2. V lost 2 bases and J lost 5; bases outside the gene matches: 6. The germline V gene has CDR1 MNHEY and CDR2 SMNVEV (reference sequence). The CDR3 contains 16 residues. The CDR3 coding sequence is TGTGCCAGCAGTTTAGCTAGCGGGGCGCCGACCGGGGAGCTGTTTTTT. Translating gives CASSLASGAPTGELFF.